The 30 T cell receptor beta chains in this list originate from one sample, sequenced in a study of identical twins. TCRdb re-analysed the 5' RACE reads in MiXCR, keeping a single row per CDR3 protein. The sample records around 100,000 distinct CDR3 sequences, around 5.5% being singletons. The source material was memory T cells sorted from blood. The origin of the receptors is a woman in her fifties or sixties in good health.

The CDR3 loop is CASSLETSNQPQHF. In DNA, the CDR3 is TGCGCCAGCAGTCTGGAAACTAGCAATCAGCCCCAGCATTTT. The chain uses TRBV4-1 and TRBJ1-5; the D is unclear. The CDR3 spans 14 residues. Per germline, CDR1 MGHRA and CDR2 YSYEKL. V was shortened by 6 bases and J by 0 bases, with 9 bases between the two germline ends.

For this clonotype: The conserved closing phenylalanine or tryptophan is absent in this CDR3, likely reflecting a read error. Here the CDR3 reads CASSTNYNEQFS. Here the CDR3 DNA reads TGTGCCAGTAGTACCAACTACAATGAGCAGTTCTCC. This chain joins TRBV19 and TRBJ2-1; D is uncertain. This CDR3 is built from 12 residues. Germline values: CDR1 LNHDA, CDR2 SQIVND (reference sequence). Trimming removed 4 bases at V and 3 bases at J, with 4 bases between.

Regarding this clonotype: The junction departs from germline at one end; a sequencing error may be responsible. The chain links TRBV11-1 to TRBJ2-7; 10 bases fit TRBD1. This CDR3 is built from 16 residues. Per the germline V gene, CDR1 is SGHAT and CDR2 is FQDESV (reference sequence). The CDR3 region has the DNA TGTGCCAGCAGCCTAGCACATGGACAGGGGGCCTACGAGCAGTACTTC. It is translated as CASSLAHGQGAYEQYF.

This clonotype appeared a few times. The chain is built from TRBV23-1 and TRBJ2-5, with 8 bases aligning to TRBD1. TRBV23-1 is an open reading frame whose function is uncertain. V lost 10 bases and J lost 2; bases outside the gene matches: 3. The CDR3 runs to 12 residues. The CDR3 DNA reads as TGCGCCACCCGACAGGGGCAAGAGACCCAGTACTTC. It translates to CATRQGQETQYF.

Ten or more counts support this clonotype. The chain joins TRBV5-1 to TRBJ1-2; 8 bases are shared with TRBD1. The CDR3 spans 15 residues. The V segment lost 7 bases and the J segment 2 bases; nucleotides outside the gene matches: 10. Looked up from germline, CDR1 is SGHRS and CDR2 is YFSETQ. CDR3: CASGSTGDRNYGYTF. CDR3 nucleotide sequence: TGCGCCAGCGGCTCAACCGGGGACAGGAACTATGGCTACACCTTC.

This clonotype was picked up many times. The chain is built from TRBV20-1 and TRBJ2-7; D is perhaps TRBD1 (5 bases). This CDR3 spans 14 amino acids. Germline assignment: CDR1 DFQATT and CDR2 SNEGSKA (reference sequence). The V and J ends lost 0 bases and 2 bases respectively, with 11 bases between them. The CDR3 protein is CSARDNRNPYEQYV. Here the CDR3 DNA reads TGCAGTGCTAGAGATAACAGGAACCCCTACGAGCAGTACGTC.

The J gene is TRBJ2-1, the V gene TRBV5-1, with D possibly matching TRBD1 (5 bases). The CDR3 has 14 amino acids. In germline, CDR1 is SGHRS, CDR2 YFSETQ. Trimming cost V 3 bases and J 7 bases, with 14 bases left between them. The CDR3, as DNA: TGCGCCAGCAGCTCCTATGCACAGGAGAATGAGCAGTTCTTC. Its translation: CASSSYAQENEQFF.

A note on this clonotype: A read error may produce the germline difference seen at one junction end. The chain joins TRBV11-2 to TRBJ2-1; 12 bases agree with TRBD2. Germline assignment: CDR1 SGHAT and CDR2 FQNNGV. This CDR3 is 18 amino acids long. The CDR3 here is CASRLAAASGRGNNEQFF. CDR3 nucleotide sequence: TGTGCCAGCAGATTAGCGGCGGCTAGCGGGAGGGGGAACAATGAGCAGTTCTTC.

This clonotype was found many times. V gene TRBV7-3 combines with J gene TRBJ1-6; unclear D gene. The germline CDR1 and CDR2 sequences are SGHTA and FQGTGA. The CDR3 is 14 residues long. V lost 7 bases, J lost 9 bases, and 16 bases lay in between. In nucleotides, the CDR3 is TGTGCCAGCAACCTGGCGGGGAAGGGTTCACCCCTCCACTTT. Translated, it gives CASNLAGKGSPLHF.

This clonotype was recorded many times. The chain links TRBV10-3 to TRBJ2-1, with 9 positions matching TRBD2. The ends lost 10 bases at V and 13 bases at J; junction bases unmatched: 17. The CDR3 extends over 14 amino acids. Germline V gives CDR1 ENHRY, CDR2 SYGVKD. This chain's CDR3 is CATGAGGARGEQFF. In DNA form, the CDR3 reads TGTGCCACCGGGGCGGGAGGGGCCCGAGGGGAACAGTTCTTC.

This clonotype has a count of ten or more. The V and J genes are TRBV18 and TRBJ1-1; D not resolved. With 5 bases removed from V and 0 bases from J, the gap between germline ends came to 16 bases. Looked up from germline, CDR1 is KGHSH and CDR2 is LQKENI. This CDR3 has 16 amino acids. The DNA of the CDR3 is TGTGCCAGCTCATTCGCTTTAGGGCTCATGAACACTGAAGCTTTCTTT. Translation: CASSFALGLMNTEAFF. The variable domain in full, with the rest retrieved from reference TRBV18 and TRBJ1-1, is NAGVMQNPRHLVRRRGQEARLRCSPMKGHSHVYWYRQLPEEGLKFMVYLQKENIIDESGMPKERFSAEFPKEGPSILRIQQVVRGDSAAYFCASSFALGLMNTEAFFGQGTRLTVV.

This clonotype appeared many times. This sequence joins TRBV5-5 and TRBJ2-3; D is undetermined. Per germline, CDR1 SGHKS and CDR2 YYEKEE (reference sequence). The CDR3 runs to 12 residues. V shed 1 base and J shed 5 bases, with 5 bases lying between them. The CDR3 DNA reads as TGTGCCAGCAGCTTGAAGGGAGATACGCAGTATTTT. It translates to CASSLKGDTQYF.

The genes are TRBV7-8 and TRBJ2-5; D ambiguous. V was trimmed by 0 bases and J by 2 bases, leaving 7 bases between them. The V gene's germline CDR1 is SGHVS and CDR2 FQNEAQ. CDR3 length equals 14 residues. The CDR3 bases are TGTGCCAGCAGCTTAGCTACGAGGCAAGAGACCCAGTACTTC. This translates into CASSLATRQETQYF.

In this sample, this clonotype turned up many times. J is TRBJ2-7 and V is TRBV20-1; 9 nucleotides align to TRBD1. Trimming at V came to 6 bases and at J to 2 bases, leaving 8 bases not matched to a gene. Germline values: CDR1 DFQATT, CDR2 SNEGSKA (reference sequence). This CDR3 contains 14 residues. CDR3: CSAKGGQGTYEQYF. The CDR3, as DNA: TGCAGTGCAAAAGGTGGACAGGGGACCTACGAGCAGTACTTC.

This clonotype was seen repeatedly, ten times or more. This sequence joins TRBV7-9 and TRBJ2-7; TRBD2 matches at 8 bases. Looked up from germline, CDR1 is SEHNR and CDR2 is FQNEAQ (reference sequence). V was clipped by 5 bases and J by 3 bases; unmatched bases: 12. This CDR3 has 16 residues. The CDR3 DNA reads TGTGCCAGCAGCCCTTCGGCATTGAGCGGGAGCTACGAGCAGTACTTC. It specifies CASSPSALSGSYEQYF.

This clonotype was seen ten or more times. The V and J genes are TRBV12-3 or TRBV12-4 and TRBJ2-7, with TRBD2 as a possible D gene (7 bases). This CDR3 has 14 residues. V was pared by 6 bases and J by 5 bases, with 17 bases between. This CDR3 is CASSDLGGGNEQYF. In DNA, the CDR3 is TGTGCCAGCAGCGACCTAGGGGGGGGGAACGAGCAGTACTTC.

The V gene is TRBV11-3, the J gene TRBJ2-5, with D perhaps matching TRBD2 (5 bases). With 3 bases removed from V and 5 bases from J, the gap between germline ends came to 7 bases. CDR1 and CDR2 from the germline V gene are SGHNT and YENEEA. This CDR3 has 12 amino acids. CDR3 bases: TGTGCCAGCAGCTTCGGGGAGGAGACCCAGTACTTC. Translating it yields CASSFGEETQYF. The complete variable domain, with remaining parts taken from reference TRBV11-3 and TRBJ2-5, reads EAGVVQSPRYKIIEKKQPVAFWCNPISGHNTLYWYLQNLGQGPELLIRYENEEAVDDSQLPKDRFSAERLKGVDSTLKIQPAELGDSAVYLCASSFGEETQYFGPGTRLLVL.

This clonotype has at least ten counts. In DNA, the CDR3 is TGTGCCAGCAGTGACCGGGACAGGGGAACAGATACGCAGTATTTT. The encoded protein is CASSDRDRGTDTQYF. The chain joins TRBV25-1 to TRBJ2-3; 10 bases are a match to TRBD1. Germline V gives CDR1 MGHDK, CDR2 SYGVNS. The V segment lost 3 bases and the J segment 3 bases; nucleotides outside the gene matches: 3. The CDR3 spans 15 residues. Full variable domain (missing parts from reference TRBV25-1 and TRBJ2-3): EADIYQTPRYLVIGTGKKITLECSQTMGHDKMYWYQQDPGMELHLIHYSYGVNSTEKGDLSSESTVSRIRTEHFPLTLESARPSHTSQYLCASSDRDRGTDTQYFGPGTRLTVL.

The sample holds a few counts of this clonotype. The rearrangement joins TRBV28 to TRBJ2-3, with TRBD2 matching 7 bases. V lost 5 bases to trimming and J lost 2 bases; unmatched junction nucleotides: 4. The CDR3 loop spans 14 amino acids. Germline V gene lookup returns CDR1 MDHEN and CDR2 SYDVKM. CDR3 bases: TGTGCCAGCAGTCGGGGACTAACCACAGATACGCAGTATTTT. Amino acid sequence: CASSRGLTTDTQYF.

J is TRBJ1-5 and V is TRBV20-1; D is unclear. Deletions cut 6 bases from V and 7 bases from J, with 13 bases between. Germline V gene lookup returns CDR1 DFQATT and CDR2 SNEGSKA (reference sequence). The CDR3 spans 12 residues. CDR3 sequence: CSAAKVGQPQHF. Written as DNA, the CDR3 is TGCAGTGCAGCTAAGGTAGGGCAGCCCCAGCATTTT.

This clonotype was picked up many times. The CDR3: CSARDYGSRRTSSYNEQFF. The DNA for the CDR3 is TGCAGTGCTAGAGATTACGGCTCGCGGCGGACTAGCTCCTACAATGAGCAGTTCTTC. The J gene is TRBJ2-1, the V gene TRBV20-1; TRBD2 aligns across 7 bases. The CDR3 is 19 amino acids. CDR1 and CDR2 from the germline V gene are DFQATT and SNEGSKA (reference sequence). The V segment lost 0 bases and the J segment 0 bases; nucleotides outside the gene matches: 14.

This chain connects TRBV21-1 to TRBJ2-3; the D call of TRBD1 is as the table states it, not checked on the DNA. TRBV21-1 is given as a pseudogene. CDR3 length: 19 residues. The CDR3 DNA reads TGTGCCAGCCCCCCGCCCCCGGGGGCGGGGACTACTAGCACAGATACGCAGTATTTT. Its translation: CASPPPPGAGTTSTDTQYF.

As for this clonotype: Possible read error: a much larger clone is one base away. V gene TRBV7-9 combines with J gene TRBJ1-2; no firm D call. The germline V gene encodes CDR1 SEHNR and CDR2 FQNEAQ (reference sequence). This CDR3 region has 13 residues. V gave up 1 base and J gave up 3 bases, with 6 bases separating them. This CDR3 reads CASSLDLDYGYTF. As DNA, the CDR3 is TGTGCCAGCAGCTTAGATCTGGACTATGGCTACACCTTC.

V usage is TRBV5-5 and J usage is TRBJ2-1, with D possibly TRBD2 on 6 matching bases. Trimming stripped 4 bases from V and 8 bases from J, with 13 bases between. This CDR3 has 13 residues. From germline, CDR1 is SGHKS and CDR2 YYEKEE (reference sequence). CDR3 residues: CASSLGGIDEQFF. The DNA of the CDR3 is TGTGCCAGCAGCCTGGGGGGAATTGATGAGCAGTTCTTC.

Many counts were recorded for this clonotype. The CDR3 loop is CASSDSDSAGTQYF. CDR3 nucleotide sequence: TGTGCCAGCAGTGACTCTGACTCGGCCGGTACGCAGTATTTT. This chain joins TRBV6-4 and TRBJ2-3; no clear D. CDR1 is MRHNA and CDR2 is SNTAGT in the germline V gene. V shed 0 bases and J shed 8 bases, with 12 bases lying between them. The CDR3 extends over 14 amino acids.

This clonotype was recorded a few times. The DNA of the CDR3 is TGTGCCAGCAGGCCTAGCGGGAGTTTCGACGAGCAGTACTTC. Translated: CASRPSGSFDEQYF. The V call is TRBV6-2 or TRBV6-3, the J call TRBJ2-7; 10 bases match TRBD2. The CDR3 consists of 14 residues. From germline, CDR1 is MNHEY and CDR2 SVGEGT. Trimming took 6 bases from V and 5 from J; bases not matched to a gene: 7.

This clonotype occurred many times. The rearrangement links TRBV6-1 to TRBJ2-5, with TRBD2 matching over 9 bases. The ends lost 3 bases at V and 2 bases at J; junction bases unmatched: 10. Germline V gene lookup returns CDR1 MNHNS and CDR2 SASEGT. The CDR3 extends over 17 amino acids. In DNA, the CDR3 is TGTGCCAGCAGTGATTTTAGCGGGAGCGCGACACAAGAGACCCAGTACTTC. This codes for CASSDFSGSATQETQYF.

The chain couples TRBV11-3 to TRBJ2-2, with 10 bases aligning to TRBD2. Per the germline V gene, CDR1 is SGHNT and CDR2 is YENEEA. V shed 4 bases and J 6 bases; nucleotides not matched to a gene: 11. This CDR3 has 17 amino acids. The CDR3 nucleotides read TGTGCCAGCAGCTCCCGATTCCAGCGGGAGGGCGCCGGGGAGCTGTTTTTT. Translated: CASSSRFQREGAGELFF.

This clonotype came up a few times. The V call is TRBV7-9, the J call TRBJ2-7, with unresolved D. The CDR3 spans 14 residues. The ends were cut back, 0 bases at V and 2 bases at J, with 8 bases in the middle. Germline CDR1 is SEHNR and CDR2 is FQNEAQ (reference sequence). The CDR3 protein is CASSLAGRTYEQYF. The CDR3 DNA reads TGTGCCAGCAGCTTAGCTGGACGGACCTACGAGCAGTACTTC.

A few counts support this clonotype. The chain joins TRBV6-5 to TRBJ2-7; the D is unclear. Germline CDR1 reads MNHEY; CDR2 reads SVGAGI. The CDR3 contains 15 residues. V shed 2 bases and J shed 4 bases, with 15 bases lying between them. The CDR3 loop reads CASSYEKGRWYEQYF. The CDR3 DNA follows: TGTGCCAGCAGTTACGAGAAGGGCAGGTGGTACGAGCAGTACTTC.